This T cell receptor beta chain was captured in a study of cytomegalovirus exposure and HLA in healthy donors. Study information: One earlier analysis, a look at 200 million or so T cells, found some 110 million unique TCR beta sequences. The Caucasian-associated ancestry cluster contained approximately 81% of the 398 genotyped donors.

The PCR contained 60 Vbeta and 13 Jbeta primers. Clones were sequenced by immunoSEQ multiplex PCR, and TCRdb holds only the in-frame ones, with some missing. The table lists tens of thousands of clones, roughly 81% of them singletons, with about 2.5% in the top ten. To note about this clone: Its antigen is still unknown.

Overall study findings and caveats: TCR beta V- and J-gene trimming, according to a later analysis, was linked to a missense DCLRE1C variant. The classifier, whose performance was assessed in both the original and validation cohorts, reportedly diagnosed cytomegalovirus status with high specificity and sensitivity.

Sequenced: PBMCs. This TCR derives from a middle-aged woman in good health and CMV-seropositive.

The chain's CDR3 is CASRTQGGEQYF. The DNA for the CDR3 is TGTGCCAGCAGGACTCAGGGAGGCGAGCAGTACTTC. This chain uses TRBV7-9 with TRBJ2-7, with D tentatively TRBD2 (6 bases). CDR1 is SEHNR, CDR2 FQNEAQ, per germline (reference sequence). Trimming pared 6 bases from V and 6 bases from J, leaving 12 bases between. The CDR3 has 12 amino acids.